The next 8 T cell receptor beta chains were all read from a single sample in a study of T cells in Graves' hyperthyroidism and ophthalmopathy. The TCR beta CDR3 regions underwent amplification using RNA transcripts as the source. A set of HTBI primers served as the primers for a first-round RT-PCR of the TCR CDR3. A single record per CDR3 protein comes from TCRdb applying MiXCR to the multiplex PCR reads. The sample shows 150,000 or so distinct CDR3 sequences, 9.4% of them seen only once. Sequenced sample: blood. These receptors all come from a woman between 18 and 29 years old with Graves' hyperthyroidism that later progressed to Graves' ophthalmopathy.

There are many counts of this clonotype. V is TRBV15 and J is TRBJ2-7, with 7 bases lining up with TRBD1. V was clipped by 3 bases and J by 6 bases; unmatched bases: 8. Germline assignment: CDR1 LNHNV and CDR2 YYDKDF (reference sequence). The CDR3 totals 14 residues. In nucleotides, the CDR3 is TGTGCCACCAGCAGGACAGGGAATGCTGGCGAGCAGTACTTC. It yields the protein CATSRTGNAGEQYF.

This clonotype has at least ten counts. The chain has TRBV6-1 and TRBJ1-1; D unresolved. Looked up from germline, CDR1 is MNHNS and CDR2 is SASEGT. The V and J ends lost 6 bases and 6 bases respectively, with 5 bases between them. This CDR3 comprises 10 residues. CDR3: CASRSSEAFF. The DNA for the CDR3 is TGTGCCAGCAGGTCCTCTGAAGCTTTCTTT.

In its sample, this clonotype was seen many times. The chain links TRBV6-1 to TRBJ1-2; D call uncertain. Trimming shortened V by 7 bases and J by 0 bases, and 9 bases separated the two germline ends. This CDR3 is built from 13 residues. Germline CDR1 MNHNS, CDR2 SASEGT. CDR3 coding DNA: TGTGCCAGCAACCCGGGGTCTAACTATGGCTACACCTTC. Its protein is CASNPGSNYGYTF.

The sample holds one count of this clonotype. This may come from a read error, since a much larger clone is one base off. The chain has TRBV20-1 and TRBJ1-5, with D possibly TRBD1 on 5 matching bases. From germline, CDR1 is DFQATT and CDR2 SNEGSKA (reference sequence). The CDR3 is 15 amino acids. V was shortened by 1 base and J by 5 bases, with 15 bases between the two germline ends. The CDR3 loop reads CSARATRKGDQPQHF. Here the CDR3 DNA reads TGCAGTGCTAGAGCGACGAGGAAAGGGGATCAGCCCCAGCATTTT.

This clonotype was detected ten times or more. This chain uses TRBV6-1 with TRBJ2-5; a weak D match, TRBD2 (6 bases). CDR1 MNHNS and CDR2 SASEGT come from the germline V gene. V lost 1 base to trimming and J lost 4 bases, with 13 bases between them. This CDR3 comprises 15 residues. The CDR3, as DNA: TGTGCCAGCAGTGAAGGTTTCGGGGGTGGAGAGACCCAGTACTTC. This sequence encodes CASSEGFGGGETQYF.

The V gene is TRBV5-1, the J gene TRBJ2-7, with a possible D match to TRBD2 (5 bases). Germline V gene sequence: CDR1 SGHRS, CDR2 YFSETQ. The CDR3 totals 17 residues. Trimming pared 4 bases from V and 4 bases from J, leaving 24 bases between. This chain's CDR3 is CASSRGLAPAQTYEQYF. The CDR3 region has the DNA TGCGCCAGCAGCCGAGGGCTAGCTCCAGCCCAGACTTACGAGCAGTACTTC.

Many counts were recorded for this clonotype. This rearrangement joins TRBV18 to TRBJ1-2; 9 nucleotides line up with TRBD1. Looked up from germline, CDR1 is KGHSH and CDR2 is LQKENI. The CDR3 covers 15 residues. V lost 3 bases to trimming and J lost 4 bases; unmatched junction nucleotides: 6. The CDR3 loop is CASSPPGQGTYGYTF. The CDR3 DNA is TGTGCCAGCTCACCCCCGGGACAGGGTACCTATGGCTACACCTTC. Complete variable domain (other parts from reference TRBV18 and TRBJ1-2): NAGVMQNPRHLVRRRGQEARLRCSPMKGHSHVYWYRQLPEEGLKFMVYLQKENIIDESGMPKERFSAEFPKEGPSILRIQQVVRGDSAAYFCASSPPGQGTYGYTFGSGTRLTVV.

The table lists this clonotype with many counts. This rearrangement joins TRBV2 to TRBJ2-5; unclear D gene. V shed 2 bases and J shed 5 bases, with 3 bases lying between them. This CDR3 has 11 residues. Germline V lookup: CDR1 SNHLY, CDR2 FYNNEI. Here the CDR3 reads CASSEWETQYF. As DNA, the CDR3 is TGTGCCAGCAGTGAATGGGAGACCCAGTACTTC.